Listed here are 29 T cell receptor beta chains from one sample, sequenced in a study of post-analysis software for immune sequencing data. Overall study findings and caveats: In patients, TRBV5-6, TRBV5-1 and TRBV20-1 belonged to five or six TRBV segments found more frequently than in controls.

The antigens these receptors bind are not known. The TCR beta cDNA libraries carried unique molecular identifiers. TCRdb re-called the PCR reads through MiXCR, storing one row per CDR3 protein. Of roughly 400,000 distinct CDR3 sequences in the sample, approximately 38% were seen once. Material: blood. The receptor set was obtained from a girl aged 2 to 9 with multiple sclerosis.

The CDR3 nucleotides read TGTGCCACCAGGGACAGTAGCTCCTACGAGCAGTACTTC. Its protein is CATRDSSSYEQYF. The chain joins TRBV15 to TRBJ2-7; D possibly corresponds to TRBD1 (6 bases). The length of the CDR3 is 13 residues. In germline, CDR1 is LNHNV, CDR2 YYDKDF (reference sequence). V was trimmed by 6 bases and J by 0 bases, leaving 9 bases between them.

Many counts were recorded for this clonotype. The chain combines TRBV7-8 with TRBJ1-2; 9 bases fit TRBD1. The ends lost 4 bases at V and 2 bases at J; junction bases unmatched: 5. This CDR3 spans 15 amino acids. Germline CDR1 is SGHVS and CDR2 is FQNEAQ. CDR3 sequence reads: CASSSSTGGNYGYTF. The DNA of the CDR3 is TGTGCCAGCAGCTCCTCGACAGGGGGGAACTATGGCTACACCTTC.

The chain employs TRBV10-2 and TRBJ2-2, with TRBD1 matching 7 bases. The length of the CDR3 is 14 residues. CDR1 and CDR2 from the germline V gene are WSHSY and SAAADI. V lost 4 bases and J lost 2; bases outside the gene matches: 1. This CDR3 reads CASSAGGNTGELFF. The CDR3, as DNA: TGCGCCAGCAGTGCAGGGGGAAACACCGGGGAGCTGTTTTTT.

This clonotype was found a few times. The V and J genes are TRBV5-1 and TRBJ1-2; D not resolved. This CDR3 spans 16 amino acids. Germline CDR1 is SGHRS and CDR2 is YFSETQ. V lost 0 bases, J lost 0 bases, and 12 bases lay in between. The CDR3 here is CASSLESRQANYGYTF. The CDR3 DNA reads TGCGCCAGCAGCTTGGAAAGTCGGCAGGCTAACTATGGCTACACCTTC.

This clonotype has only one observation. CDR3 bases: TGCAGCGGTAAAGAACTAGCGGGGCACACAGATACGCAGTATTTT. This sequence encodes CSGKELAGHTDTQYF. The chain joins TRBV29-1 to TRBJ2-3; 10 positions agree with TRBD2. The germline V gene encodes CDR1 SQVTM and CDR2 ANQGSEA. V lost 7 bases, J lost 2 bases, and 9 bases stayed unmatched. This CDR3 has 15 amino acids.

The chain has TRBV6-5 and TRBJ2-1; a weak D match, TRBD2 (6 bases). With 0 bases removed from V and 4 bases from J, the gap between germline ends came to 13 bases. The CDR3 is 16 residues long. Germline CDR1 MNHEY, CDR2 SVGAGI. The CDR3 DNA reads TGTGCCAGCAGTTACTCTGCCGGGAGCGGTTACAATGAGCAGTTCTTC. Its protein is CASSYSAGSGYNEQFF.

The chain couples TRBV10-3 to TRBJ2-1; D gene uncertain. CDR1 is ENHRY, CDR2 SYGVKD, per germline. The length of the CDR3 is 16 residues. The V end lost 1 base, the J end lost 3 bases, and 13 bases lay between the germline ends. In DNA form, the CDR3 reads TGTGCCATCAGTGAGTTCAGGCCGAAAAACTACAATGAGCAGTTCTTC. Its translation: CAISEFRPKNYNEQFF.

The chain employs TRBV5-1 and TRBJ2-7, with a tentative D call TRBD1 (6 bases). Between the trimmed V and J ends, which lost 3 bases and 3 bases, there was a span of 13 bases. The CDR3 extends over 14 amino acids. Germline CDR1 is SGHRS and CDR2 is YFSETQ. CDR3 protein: CASSWTRQDYEQYF. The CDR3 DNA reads TGCGCCAGCAGCTGGACCCGACAGGACTACGAGCAGTACTTC.

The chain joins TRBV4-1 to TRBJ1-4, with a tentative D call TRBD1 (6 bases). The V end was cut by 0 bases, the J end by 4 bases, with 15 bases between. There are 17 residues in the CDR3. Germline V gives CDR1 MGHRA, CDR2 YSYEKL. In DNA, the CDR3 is TGCGCCAGCAGCCAAGATCCGAGGGGGGCCTTTAATGAAAAACTGTTTTTT. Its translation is CASSQDPRGAFNEKLFF.

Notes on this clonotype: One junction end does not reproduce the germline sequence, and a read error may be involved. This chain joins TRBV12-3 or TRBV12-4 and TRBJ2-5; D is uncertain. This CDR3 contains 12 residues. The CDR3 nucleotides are TGTGCCAGCAGTTTTTTTCGAGAGGCCCAGTACTTC. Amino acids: CASSFFREAQYF.

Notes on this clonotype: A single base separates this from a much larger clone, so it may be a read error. In DNA, the CDR3 is TGTGCCAGCAGTTTAGACCGTGCCCTCCACTTT. Translation gives CASSLDRALHF. The V gene is TRBV28, the J gene TRBJ1-6; D is uncertain. V lost 2 bases, J lost 14 bases, and 7 bases lay in between. Germline V gives CDR1 MDHEN, CDR2 SYDVKM. The length of the CDR3 is 11 residues.

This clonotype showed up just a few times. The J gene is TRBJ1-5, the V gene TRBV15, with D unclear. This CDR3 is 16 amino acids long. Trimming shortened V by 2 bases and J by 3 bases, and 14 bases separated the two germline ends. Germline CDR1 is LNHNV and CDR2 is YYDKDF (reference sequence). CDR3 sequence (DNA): TGTGCCACCAGCAGATTTAATGGACTGCCCAATCAGCCCCAGCATTTT. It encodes CATSRFNGLPNQPQHF.

DNA for the CDR3: TGTGCCAGCAGTGGTACCGGAGAACTGGGCGAGCAGTACTTC. Translation: CASSGTGELGEQYF. The chain is built from TRBV2 and TRBJ2-5; unclear D gene. The J call could be wrong; TRBJ2-7 is a better fit for the DNA end. CDR1 SNHLY and CDR2 FYNNEI come from the germline V gene. The CDR3 is 14 residues long.

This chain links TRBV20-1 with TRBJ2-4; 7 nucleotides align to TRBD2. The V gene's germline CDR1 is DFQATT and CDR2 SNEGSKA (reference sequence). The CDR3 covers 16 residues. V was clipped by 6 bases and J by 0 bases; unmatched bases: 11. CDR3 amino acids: CSAKGGRGLAKNIQYF. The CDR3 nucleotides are TGCAGTGCCAAGGGAGGGCGGGGCTTAGCCAAAAACATTCAGTACTTC.

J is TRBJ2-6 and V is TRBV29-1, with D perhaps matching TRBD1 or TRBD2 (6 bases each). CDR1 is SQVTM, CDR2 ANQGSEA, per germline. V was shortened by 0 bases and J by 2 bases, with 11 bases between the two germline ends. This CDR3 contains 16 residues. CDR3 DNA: TGCAGCGTTGAAGACATAGGGGGGCCTGGGGCCAACGTCCTGACTTTC. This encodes CSVEDIGGPGANVLTF.

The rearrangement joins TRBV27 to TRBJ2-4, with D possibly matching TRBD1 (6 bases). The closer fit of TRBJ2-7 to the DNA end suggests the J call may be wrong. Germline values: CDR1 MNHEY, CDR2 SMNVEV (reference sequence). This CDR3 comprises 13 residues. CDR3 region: CASSSGAPYEQYF. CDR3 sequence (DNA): TGTGCCAGCAGTTCAGGGGCCCCCTACGAGCAGTACTTC.

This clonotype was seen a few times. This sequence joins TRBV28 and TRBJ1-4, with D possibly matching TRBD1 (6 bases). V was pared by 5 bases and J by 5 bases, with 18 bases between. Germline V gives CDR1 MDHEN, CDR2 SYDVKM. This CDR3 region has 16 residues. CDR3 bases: TGTGCCAGCAGTCACCTACAAGGGGGAGGAAATGAAAAACTGTTTTTT. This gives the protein CASSHLQGGGNEKLFF. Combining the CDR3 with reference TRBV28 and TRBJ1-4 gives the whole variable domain DVKVTQSSRYLVKRTGEKVFLECVQDMDHENMFWYRQDPGLGLRLIYFSYDVKMKEKGDIPEGYSVSREKKERFSLILESASTNQTSMYLCASSHLQGGGNEKLFFGSGTQLSVL.

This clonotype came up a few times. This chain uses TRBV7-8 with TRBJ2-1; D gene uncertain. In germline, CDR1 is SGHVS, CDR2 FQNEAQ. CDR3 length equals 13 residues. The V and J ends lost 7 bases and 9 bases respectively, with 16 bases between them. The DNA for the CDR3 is TGTGCCAGCACCGTGAGGAGAAGGTTTGAGCAGTTCTTC. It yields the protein CASTVRRRFEQFF.

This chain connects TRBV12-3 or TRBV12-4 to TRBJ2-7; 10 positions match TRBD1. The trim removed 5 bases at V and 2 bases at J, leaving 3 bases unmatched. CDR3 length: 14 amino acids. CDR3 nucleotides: TGTGCCAGCAGTCGGACAGGGGGTACCTACGAGCAGTACTTC. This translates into CASSRTGGTYEQYF.

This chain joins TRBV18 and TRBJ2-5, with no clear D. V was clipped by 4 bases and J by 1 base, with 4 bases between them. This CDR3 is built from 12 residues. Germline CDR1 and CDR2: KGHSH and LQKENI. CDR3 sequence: CASSRIQETQYF. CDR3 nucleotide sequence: TGTGCCAGCTCACGGATCCAAGAGACCCAGTACTTC.

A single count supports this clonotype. CDR3 sequence: CASSENRGLNTDTQYF. The CDR3 DNA follows: TGTGCCAGCAGTGAGAACCGGGGCTTAAACACAGATACGCAGTATTTT. The gene calls are TRBV6-1 and TRBJ2-3, with D perhaps being TRBD1 or TRBD2 (5 bases each). Germline V gene lookup returns CDR1 MNHNS and CDR2 SASEGT. The CDR3 has 16 amino acids. Trimming pared 3 bases from V and 2 bases from J, leaving 15 bases between.

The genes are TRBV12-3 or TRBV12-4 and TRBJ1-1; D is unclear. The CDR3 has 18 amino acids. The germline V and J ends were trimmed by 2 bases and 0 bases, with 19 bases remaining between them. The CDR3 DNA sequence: TGTGCCAGCAGTTTAAAGGCATCTTTTTCCTTGATGAACACTGAAGCTTTCTTT. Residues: CASSLKASFSLMNTEAFF.

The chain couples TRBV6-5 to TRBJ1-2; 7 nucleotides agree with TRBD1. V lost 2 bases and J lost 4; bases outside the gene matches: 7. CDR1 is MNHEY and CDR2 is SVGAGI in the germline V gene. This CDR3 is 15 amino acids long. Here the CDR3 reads CASSYGRGFRYGYTF. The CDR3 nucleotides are TGTGCCAGCAGTTACGGCAGGGGGTTCCGCTATGGCTACACCTTC.

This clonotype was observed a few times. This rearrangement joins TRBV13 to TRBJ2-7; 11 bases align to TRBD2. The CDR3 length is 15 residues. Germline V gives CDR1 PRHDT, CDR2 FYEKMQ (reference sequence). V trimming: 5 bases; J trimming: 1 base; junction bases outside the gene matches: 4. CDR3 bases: TGTGCCAGCAGCCCGGGACTAGCGGATTCCTACGAGCAGTACTTC. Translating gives CASSPGLADSYEQYF.

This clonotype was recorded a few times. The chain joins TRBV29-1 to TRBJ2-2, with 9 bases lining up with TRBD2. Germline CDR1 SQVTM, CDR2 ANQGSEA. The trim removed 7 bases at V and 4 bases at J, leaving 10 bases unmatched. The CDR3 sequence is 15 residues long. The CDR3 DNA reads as TGCAGCGCCAAGAGGGCTAGCGGGGCCACCGGGGAGCTGTTTTTT. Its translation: CSAKRASGATGELFF.

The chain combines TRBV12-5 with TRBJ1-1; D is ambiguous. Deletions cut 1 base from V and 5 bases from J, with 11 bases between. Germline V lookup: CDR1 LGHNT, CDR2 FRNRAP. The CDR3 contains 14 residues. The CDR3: CASGLEHQGTEAFF. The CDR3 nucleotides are TGTGCTAGTGGTTTGGAGCACCAAGGTACTGAAGCTTTCTTT.

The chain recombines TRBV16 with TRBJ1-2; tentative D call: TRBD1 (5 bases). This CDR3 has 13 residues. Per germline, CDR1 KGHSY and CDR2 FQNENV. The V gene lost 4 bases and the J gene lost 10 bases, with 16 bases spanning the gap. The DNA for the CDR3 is TGTGCCAGCAGCCTCCTGGATCGGGGGGTCTACACCTTC. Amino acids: CASSLLDRGVYTF.

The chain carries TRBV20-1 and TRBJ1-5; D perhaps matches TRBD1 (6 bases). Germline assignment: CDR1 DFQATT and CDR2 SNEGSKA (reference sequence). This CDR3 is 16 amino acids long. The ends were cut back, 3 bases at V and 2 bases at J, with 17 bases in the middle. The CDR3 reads CSASPYSNRGNQPQHF. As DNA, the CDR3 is TGCAGTGCTAGCCCATATTCGAACAGGGGCAATCAGCCCCAGCATTTT.

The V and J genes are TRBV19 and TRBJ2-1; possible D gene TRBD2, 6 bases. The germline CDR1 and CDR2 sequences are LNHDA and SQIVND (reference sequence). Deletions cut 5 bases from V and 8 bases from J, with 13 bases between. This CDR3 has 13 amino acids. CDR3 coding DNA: TGTGCCAGTAGTGCTAAAACTAGCCATGAGCAGTTCTTC. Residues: CASSAKTSHEQFF.